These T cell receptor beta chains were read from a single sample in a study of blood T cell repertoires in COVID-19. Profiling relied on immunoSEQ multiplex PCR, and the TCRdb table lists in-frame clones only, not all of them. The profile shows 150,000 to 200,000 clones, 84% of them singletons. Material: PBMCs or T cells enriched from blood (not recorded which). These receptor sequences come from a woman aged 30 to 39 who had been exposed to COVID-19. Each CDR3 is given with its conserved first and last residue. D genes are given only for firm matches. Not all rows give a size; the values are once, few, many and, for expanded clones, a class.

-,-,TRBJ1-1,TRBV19,CASSIRGNTEAFF,TGTGCCAGTAGTATAAGAGGGAACACTGAAGCTTTCTTT
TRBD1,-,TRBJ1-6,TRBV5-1,CASDIGQGNSPLHF,TGCGCCAGCGACATAGGACAGGGAAATTCACCCCTCCACTTT
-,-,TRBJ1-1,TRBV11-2,CASSLESSFGGRLANTEAFF,TGTGCCAGCAGCTTAGAATCTAGCTTTGGAGGGAGACTGGCTAACACTGAAGCTTTCTTT
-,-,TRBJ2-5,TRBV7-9,CASSLGILEAQYF,TGTGCCAGCAGCTTAGGGATACTGGAGGCCCAGTACTTC
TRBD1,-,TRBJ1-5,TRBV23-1,CASREQGAENQPQHF,TGCGCCAGCAGGGAACAGGGGGCGGAAAATCAGCCCCAGCATTTT
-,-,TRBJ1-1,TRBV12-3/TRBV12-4,CASSTPRTEAFF,TGTGCCAGCAGTACCCCGCGGACTGAAGCTTTCTTT
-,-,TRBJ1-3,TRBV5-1,CASSLGADGGGPGNTIYF,TGCGCCAGCAGCTTGGGAGCCGACGGCGGCGGGCCTGGAAACACCATATATTTT
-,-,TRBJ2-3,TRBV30,CAWSEGVATDTQYF,TGTGCCTGGAGTGAAGGGGTGGCCACAGATACGCAGTATTTT
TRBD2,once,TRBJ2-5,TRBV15,CATSRASGGLQETQYF,TGTGCCACCAGCAGGGCTAGCGGGGGACTCCAAGAGACCCAGTACTTC
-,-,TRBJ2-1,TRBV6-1,CASSEPSTKFF,TGTGCCAGCAGTGAGCCCTCTACCAAGTTCTTC
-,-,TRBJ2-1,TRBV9,CASSVGRHIYNEQFF,TGTGCCAGCAGCGTTGGCAGGCACATCTACAATGAGCAGTTCTTC
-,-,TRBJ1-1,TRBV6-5,CASSYSGTRMNTEAFF,TGTGCCAGCAGTTACTCCGGGACAAGGATGAACACTGAAGCTTTCTTT
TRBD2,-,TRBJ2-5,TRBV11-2,CASSRGLAGGQETQYF,TGTGCCAGCAGCCGAGGACTAGCGGGGGGTCAAGAGACCCAGTACTTC
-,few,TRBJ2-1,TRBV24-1,CATSDSMLAGQFF,TGTGCCACCAGTGATTCCATGCTGGCAGGGCAGTTCTTC
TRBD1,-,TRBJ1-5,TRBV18,CASSPLTGWDQPQHF,TGTGCCAGCTCACCCCTGACAGGGTGGGATCAGCCCCAGCATTTT
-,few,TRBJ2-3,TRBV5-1,CASSREGGAGTDTQYF,TGCGCCAGCAGCAGAGAAGGGGGGGCCGGGACAGATACGCAGTATTTT
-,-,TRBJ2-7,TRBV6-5,CASSYAGSYEQYF,TGTGCCAGCAGTTACGCGGGGAGCTACGAGCAGTACTTC
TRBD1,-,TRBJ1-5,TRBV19,CASIREGDRGRNQPQHF,TGTGCCAGTATCAGAGAGGGGGACAGGGGACGCAATCAGCCCCAGCATTTT
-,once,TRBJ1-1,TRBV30,CAWSVTTGEAFF,TGTGCCTGGAGTGTAACCACAGGGGAAGCTTTCTTT
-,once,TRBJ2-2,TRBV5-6,CASSLGVGVGELFF,TGTGCCAGCAGCTTGGGGGTCGGAGTCGGGGAGCTGTTTTTT
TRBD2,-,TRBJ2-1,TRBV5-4,CASSLEGTSGGAEQFF,TGTGCCAGCAGCTTGGAAGGGACTAGCGGGGGGGCCGAGCAGTTCTTC
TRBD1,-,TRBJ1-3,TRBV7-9,CASSWGQGSGNTIYF,TGTGCCAGCAGCTGGGGACAGGGCTCTGGAAACACCATATATTTT
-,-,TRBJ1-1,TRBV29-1,CHVMGLNTEAFF,TGCCACGTTATGGGGCTAAACACTGAAGCTTTCTTT
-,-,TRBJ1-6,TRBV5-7,CASSSPSGYHNSPLHF,TGTGCCAGCAGCTCGCCGTCCGGGTATCATAATTCACCCCTCCACTTT
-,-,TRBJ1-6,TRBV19,CASSIRGDSPLHF,TGTGCCAGTAGTATTAGGGGTGATTCACCCCTCCACTTT
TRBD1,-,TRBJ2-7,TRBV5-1,CASSLEGARTHEQYF,TGCGCCAGCAGCTTGGAGGGGGCAAGGACCCACGAGCAGTACTTC
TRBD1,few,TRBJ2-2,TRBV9,CASSGSTTRDSSTGELFF,TGTGCCAGCAGCGGGAGCACTACTCGGGACAGTTCCACCGGGGAGCTGTTTTTT
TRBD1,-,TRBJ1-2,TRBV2,CASGDRVDGYTF,TGTGCCAGCGGGGACAGGGTTGATGGCTACACCTTC
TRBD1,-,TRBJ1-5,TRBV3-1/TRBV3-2,CASSPGQLRGVNQPQHF,TGTGCCAGCAGCCCGGGACAGCTCAGGGGAGTCAATCAGCCCCAGCATTTT
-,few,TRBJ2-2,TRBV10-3,CAISDWEPGNGELFF,TGTGCCATCAGTGATTGGGAGCCCGGGAATGGAGAGCTGTTTTTT
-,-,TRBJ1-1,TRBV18,CASSPSARTEAFF,TGTGCCAGCTCACCGTCCGCTAGGACTGAAGCTTTCTTT
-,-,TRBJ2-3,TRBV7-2,CASSLSGDTQYF,TGTGCCAGCAGCTTAAGCGGGGATACGCAGTATTTT
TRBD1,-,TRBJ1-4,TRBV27,CASSSGGRGDEKLFF,TGTGCCAGCAGTTCAGGGGGCAGGGGCGATGAAAAACTGTTTTTT
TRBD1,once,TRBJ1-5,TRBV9,CASSETDRESNQPQHF,TGTGCCAGCAGCGAAACGGACAGGGAGAGCAATCAGCCCCAGCATTTT
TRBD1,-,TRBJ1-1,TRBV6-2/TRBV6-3,CASSSPPDRRVDAFF,TGTGCCAGCAGTTCTCCCCCGGACAGGCGGGTAGATGCTTTCTTT
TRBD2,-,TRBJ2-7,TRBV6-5,CASRTPGGISYEQYF,TGTGCCAGCAGGACCCCCGGGGGGATCTCCTACGAGCAGTACTTC
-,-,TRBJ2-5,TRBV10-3,CAIIRGGRGETQYF,TGTGCCATCATAAGGGGGGGCAGGGGAGAGACCCAGTACTTC
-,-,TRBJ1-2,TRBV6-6,CASSPGNYGYTF,TGTGCCAGCAGCCCAGGAAACTATGGCTACACCTTC
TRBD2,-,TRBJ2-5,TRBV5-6,CASNKRGGETQYF,TGTGCCAGCAACAAGCGGGGGGGCGAGACCCAGTACTTC
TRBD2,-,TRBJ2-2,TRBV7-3,CASSHPAGRGGELFF,TGTGCCAGCAGCCACCCCGCTGGGAGGGGCGGGGAGCTGTTTTTT
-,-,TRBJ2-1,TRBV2,CASSEARDLGNNEQFF,TGTGCCAGCAGTGAAGCCCGGGACTTGGGTAACAATGAGCAGTTCTTC